This TCR beta chain was sequenced during a study of siplizumab effects on memory and regulatory T cells. With 3 bases removed from V and 1 base from J, the gap between germline ends came to 12 bases. The germline CDR1 and CDR2 sequences are LNHDA and SQIVND (reference sequence). This CDR3 comprises 16 residues. Per-sample assaying covered 95,000 to 100,000 TCR templates. Libraries were prepared by immunoSEQ multiplex PCR; TCRdb keeps only in-frame clonotypes and omits some of them. The sample records roughly 62,000 clones, roughly 93% being singletons. This receptor was taken from a human donor in good health. Sequenced: CD8+ T cells sorted from blood. This rearrangement joins TRBV19 to TRBJ2-2; the D is unclear. CDR3 sequence (DNA): TGTGCCAGTAGTATCCGGGCACACGGGAACACCGGGGAGCTGTTTTTT. It codes for CASSIRAHGNTGELFF. Looking up the rest from reference TRBV19 and TRBJ2-2 gives the full variable domain: DGGITQSPKYLFRKEGQNVTLSCEQNLNHDAMYWYRQDPGQGLRLIYYSQIVNDFQKGDIAEGYSVSREKKESFPLTVTSAQKNPTAFYLCASSIRAHGNTGELFFGEGSRLTVL.